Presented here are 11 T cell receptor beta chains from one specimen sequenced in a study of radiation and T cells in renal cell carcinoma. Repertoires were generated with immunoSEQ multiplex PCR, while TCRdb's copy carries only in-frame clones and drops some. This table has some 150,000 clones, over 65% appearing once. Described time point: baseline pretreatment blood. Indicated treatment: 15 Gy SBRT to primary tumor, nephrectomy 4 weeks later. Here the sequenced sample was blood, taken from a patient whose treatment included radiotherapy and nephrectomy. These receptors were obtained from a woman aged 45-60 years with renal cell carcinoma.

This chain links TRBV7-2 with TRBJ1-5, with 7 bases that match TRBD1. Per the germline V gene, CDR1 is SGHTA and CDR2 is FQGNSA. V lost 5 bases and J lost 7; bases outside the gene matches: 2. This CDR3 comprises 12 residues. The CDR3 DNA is TGTGCCAGCAGCAGGGACAGCCAGCCCCAGCATTTT. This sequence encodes CASSRDSQPQHF.

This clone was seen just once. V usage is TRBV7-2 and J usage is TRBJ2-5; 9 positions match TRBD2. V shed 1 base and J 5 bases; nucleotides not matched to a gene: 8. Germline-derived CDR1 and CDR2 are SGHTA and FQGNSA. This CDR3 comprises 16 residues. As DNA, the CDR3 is TGTGCCAGCAGCTTAGTGGCGGGAGGGCTCGGGGAGACCCAGTACTTC. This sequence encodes CASSLVAGGLGETQYF.

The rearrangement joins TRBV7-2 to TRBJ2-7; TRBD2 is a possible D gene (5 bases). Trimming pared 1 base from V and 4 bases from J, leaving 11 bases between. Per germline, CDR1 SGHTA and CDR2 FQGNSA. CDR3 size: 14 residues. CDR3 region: CASSLVGGGYEQYF. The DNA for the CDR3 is TGTGCCAGCAGCTTAGTCGGAGGTGGTTACGAGCAGTACTTC.

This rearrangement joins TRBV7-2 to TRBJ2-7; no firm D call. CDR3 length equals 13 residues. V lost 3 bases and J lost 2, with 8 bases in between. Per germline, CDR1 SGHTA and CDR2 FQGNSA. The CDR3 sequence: CASSFIQAYEQYF. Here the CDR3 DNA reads TGTGCCAGCAGCTTTATACAAGCCTACGAGCAGTACTTC.

The CDR3 sequence: CASSRPGTLDATNEKLFF. Written as DNA, the CDR3 is TGTGCCAGCAGCCGCCCCGGGACACTAGACGCAACTAATGAAAAACTGTTTTTT. The chain is built from TRBV5-6 and TRBJ1-4, with D maybe TRBD1 (6 bases). Trimming took 4 bases from V and 0 from J, leaving 19 bases between them. The CDR3 consists of 18 residues. Germline V CDR1 and CDR2: SGHDT, YYEEEE.

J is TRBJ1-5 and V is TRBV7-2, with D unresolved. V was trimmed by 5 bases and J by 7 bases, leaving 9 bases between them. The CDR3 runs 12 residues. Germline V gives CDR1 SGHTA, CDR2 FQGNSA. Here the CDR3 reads CASSAGGQPQHF. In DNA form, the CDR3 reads TGTGCCAGCAGCGCGGGAGGGCAGCCCCAGCATTTT.

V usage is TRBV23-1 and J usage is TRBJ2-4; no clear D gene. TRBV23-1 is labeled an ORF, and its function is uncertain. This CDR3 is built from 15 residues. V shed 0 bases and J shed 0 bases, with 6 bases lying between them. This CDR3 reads CASSQSHLAKNIQYF. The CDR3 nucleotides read TGCGCCAGCAGTCAATCACACCTAGCCAAAAACATTCAGTACTTC.

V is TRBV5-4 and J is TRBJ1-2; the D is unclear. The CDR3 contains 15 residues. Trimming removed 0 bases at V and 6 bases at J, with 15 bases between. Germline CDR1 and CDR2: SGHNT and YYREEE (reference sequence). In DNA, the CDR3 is TGTGCCAGCAGCTTGGTTCGACAAGGAATGGATGGCTACACCTTC. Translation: CASSLVRQGMDGYTF.

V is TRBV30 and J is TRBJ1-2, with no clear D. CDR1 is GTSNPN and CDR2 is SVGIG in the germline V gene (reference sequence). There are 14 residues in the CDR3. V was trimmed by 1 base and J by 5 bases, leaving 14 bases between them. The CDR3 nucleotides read TGTGCCTGGAGTGCTGCTTACGCAACGTATGGCTACACCTTC. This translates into CAWSAAYATYGYTF. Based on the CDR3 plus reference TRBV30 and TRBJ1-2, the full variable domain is SQTIHQWPATLVQPVGSPLSLECTVEGTSNPNLYWYRQAAGRGLQLLFYSVGIGQISSEVPQNLSASRPQDRQFILSSKKLLLSDSGFYLCAWSAAYATYGYTFGSGTRLTVV.

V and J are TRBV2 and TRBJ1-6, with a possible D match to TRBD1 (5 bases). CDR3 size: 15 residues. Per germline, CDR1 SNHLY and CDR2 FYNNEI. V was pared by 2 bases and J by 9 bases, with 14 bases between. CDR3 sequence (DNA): TGTGCCAGCAGTGAATCCGGGGCTTCTATTTCACCCCTCCACTTT. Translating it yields CASSESGASISPLHF.

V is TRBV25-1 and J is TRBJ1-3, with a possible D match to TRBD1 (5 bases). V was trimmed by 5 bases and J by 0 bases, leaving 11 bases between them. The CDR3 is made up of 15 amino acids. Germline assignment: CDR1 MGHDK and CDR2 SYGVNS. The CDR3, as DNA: TGTGCCAGCAGTCGGGACTCAAGCTCTGGAAACACCATATATTTT. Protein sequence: CASSRDSSSGNTIYF.